The TCR beta chain under discussion was sequenced for a study of regulatory T cells in long-lasting Graves disease. This clonotype was recorded at least ten times. The time point here: persistent/refractory GD, antithyroid drugs over 5 years with positive TRAb. PBMC-derived RNA was used for the TCR library. Both iRepertoire HTBI primers and Arm-PCR of CDR3 regions were used to build the TCR beta libraries. TCRdb redid the calling of the multiplex PCR reads with MiXCR, one entry per CDR3 protein. This sample has around 430,000 distinct CDR3 sequences, with 22% found just once. This CDR3 has 15 residues. Trimming pared 8 bases from V and 3 bases from J, leaving 19 bases between. The germline V gene encodes CDR1 MNHNS and CDR2 SASEGT.

The sequence was obtained from a female donor with Graves disease. The V call is TRBV6-1, the J call TRBJ1-1, with D possibly being TRBD1 (5 bases). Sequenced here: peripheral blood mononuclear cells (PBMCs), sampled when the disease was refractory, from a patient treated with antithyroid drugs. As DNA, the CDR3 is TGTGCCAGCGCAAGTCCCCGGGGGAGATACACTGAAGCTTTCTTT. This gives the protein CASASPRGRYTEAFF.